These 21 T cell receptor beta chains were all obtained from the same sample, sequenced in a study of T cell responses to AZD1222 COVID-19 vaccine. Assay used: immunoSEQ multiplex PCR; TCRdb lists only in-frame clones, some missing. Altogether around 100,000 clones are present, 92% being singletons, with the ten largest covering roughly 1.3%. Sequencing used peripheral blood, obtained on day 0 of AZD1222 vaccination. These receptors all come from an adult in good health.

The chain links TRBV30 to TRBJ1-1, with D possibly matching TRBD1 (5 bases). This CDR3 has 14 amino acids. Germline loops: CDR1 GTSNPN, CDR2 SVGIG (reference sequence). Trimming took off 3 bases at V and 6 bases at J, with 17 bases between the two ends. CDR3 DNA sequence: TGTGCCTGGAGCCAAGACAGAAGAATGCCTGAAGCTTTCTTT. Protein product: CAWSQDRRMPEAFF.

The chain links TRBV7-2 to TRBJ2-1, with TRBD2 matching 7 bases. The germline CDR1 and CDR2 sequences are SGHTA and FQGNSA. The CDR3 consists of 17 residues. V lost 5 bases and J lost 1; bases outside the gene matches: 11. CDR3 DNA: TGTGCCAGCAGCACTCCGGGAGGTCTCGGGTCCTACAATGAGCAGTTCTTC. Protein sequence: CASSTPGGLGSYNEQFF.

The V call is TRBV19, the J call TRBJ1-5, with D hard to call. Germline assignment: CDR1 LNHDA and CDR2 SQIVND (reference sequence). The V end lost 3 bases, the J end lost 2 bases, and 11 bases lay between the germline ends. The CDR3 is 15 residues long. The CDR3 sequence: CASSMGIPGNQPQHF. CDR3 bases: TGTGCCAGTAGTATGGGTATACCGGGCAATCAGCCCCAGCATTTT.

This clone was recorded only once. The gene calls are TRBV3-1 (or the pseudogene TRBV3-2) and TRBJ1-4; 8 bases match TRBD1. The length of the CDR3 is 13 residues. The germline V gene encodes CDR1 LGHDT and CDR2 YNNKEL (reference sequence). V gave up 10 bases and J gave up 5 bases; unmatched junction bases: 6. This CDR3 is CATQGARNEKLFF. CDR3 sequence (DNA): TGTGCCACTCAGGGGGCGAGGAATGAAAAACTGTTTTTT.

The chain uses TRBV3-1 (or the pseudogene TRBV3-2) and TRBJ1-4, with 9 bases lining up with TRBD1. CDR3 length: 17 amino acids. The germline V gene has CDR1 LGHDT and CDR2 YNNKEL (reference sequence). V was clipped by 4 bases and J by 10 bases; unmatched bases: 16. In nucleotides, the CDR3 is TGTGCCAGCAGCCCATTCGGACAGGGGCTGAATAGGGTAAAACTGTTTTTT. As protein: CASSPFGQGLNRVKLFF.

The chain has TRBV7-3 and TRBJ2-3; tentatively, D is TRBD2 (5 bases). Germline CDR1 SGHTA, CDR2 FQGTGA. V lost 4 bases and J lost 7, with 12 bases in between. The length of the CDR3 is 13 residues. The CDR3 reads CASSSREGYTQYF. CDR3 coding DNA: TGTGCCAGCAGCTCTAGAGAGGGATATACGCAGTATTTT.

In regard to this clone: The same CDR3 arises from other DNA sequences in this sample as well. The V call is TRBV30, the J call TRBJ1-2; D call uncertain. The CDR3 totals 12 residues. Trimming left V 0 bases short and J 7 bases short, with 9 bases between. CDR1 is GTSNPN and CDR2 is SVGIG in the germline V gene (reference sequence). For the CDR3, the DNA is TGTGCCTGGAGTGTACAGTCCGGTGGCTACACCTTC. Protein sequence: CAWSVQSGGYTF.

This clone was picked up a small number of times. The chain carries TRBV7-9 and TRBJ2-7, with 9 bases lining up with TRBD1. V dropped 1 base and J dropped 9; count of bases not matched to a gene: 13. From germline, CDR1 is SEHNR and CDR2 FQNEAQ (reference sequence). The CDR3 length is 16 residues. DNA of the CDR3: TGTGCCAGCAGCTTAGGAAGTACAGGGGGCGAGCCGGGGCAGTACTTC. It translates to CASSLGSTGGEPGQYF.

This chain links TRBV4-2 with TRBJ2-3; 10 nucleotides line up with TRBD2. After removal of 3 bases from V and 6 bases from J, the junction contained 6 bases not matched to a gene. CDR1 LGHNA and CDR2 YNFKEQ come from the germline V gene. The CDR3 is made up of 15 amino acids. CDR3 in DNA: TGTGCCAGCAGCCAGACTAGCGGGCGGGGGGATACGCAGTATTTT. It encodes CASSQTSGRGDTQYF.

The chain employs TRBV29-1 and TRBJ2-3, with TRBD2 identical over 14 bases. The V segment lost 7 bases and the J segment 2 bases; nucleotides outside the gene matches: 2. The germline CDR1 and CDR2 sequences are SQVTM and ANQGSEA. This CDR3 is built from 14 residues. CDR3 nucleotide sequence: TGCAGCGGGGGACTAGCGGGGGCCACAGATACGCAGTATTTT. Protein sequence: CSGGLAGATDTQYF.

This chain uses TRBV30 with TRBJ2-7; possible D gene TRBD1, 6 bases. The CDR3 has 15 residues. Per germline, CDR1 GTSNPN and CDR2 SVGIG (reference sequence). V was pared by 0 bases and J by 5 bases, with 17 bases between. CDR3 DNA: TGTGCCTGGAGTGTAAGAAGGCAGGGGAACCACGAGCAGTACTTC. This codes for CAWSVRRQGNHEQYF.

The CDR3 is CASSLTGETGANYGYTF. The CDR3 DNA follows: TGTGCCAGCAGCTTAACTGGCGAGACAGGCGCAAACTATGGCTACACCTTC. J is TRBJ1-2 and V is TRBV7-3; D is perhaps TRBD1 (6 bases). The V gene's germline CDR1 is SGHTA and CDR2 FQGTGA. V lost 0 bases to trimming and J lost 2 bases, with 16 bases between them. This CDR3 has 17 amino acids.

The rearrangement uses TRBV7-9 and TRBJ2-3; a possible D gene is TRBD2 (6 bases). The V gene lost 3 bases and the J gene lost 4 bases, with 11 bases spanning the gap. Germline CDR1 and CDR2: SEHNR and FQNEAQ (reference sequence). CDR3 size: 14 residues. DNA for the CDR3: TGTGCCAGCAGCTTCACCACGGGGGCAGATACGCAGTATTTT. Protein product: CASSFTTGADTQYF.

The genes are TRBV7-2 and TRBJ1-1, with a weak D call TRBD1 (5 bases). The CDR3 runs to 15 residues. Germline values: CDR1 SGHTA, CDR2 FQGNSA. Trimming removed 1 base at V and 4 bases at J, with 13 bases between. CDR3 residues: CASSLVRAGSTEAFF. DNA for the CDR3: TGTGCCAGCAGCTTAGTCAGGGCAGGATCCACTGAAGCTTTCTTT.

This chain connects TRBV6-2 or TRBV6-3 to TRBJ1-5; TRBD1 aligns across 8 bases. The CDR3 runs to 16 residues. Germline V lookup: CDR1 MNHEY, CDR2 SVGEGT. V gave up 4 bases and J gave up 2 bases; unmatched junction bases: 7. CDR3 loop: CASSSFPGQGNQPQHF. CDR3 in DNA: TGTGCCAGCAGTTCCTTCCCGGGACAGGGCAATCAGCCCCAGCATTTT.

In nucleotides, the CDR3 is TGCGCCAGCAGCCGAGAAAGTAGGGACAGGGGAAGGGAGCTGTTTTTT. Translated: CASSRESRDRGRELFF. This rearrangement joins TRBV4-3 to TRBJ2-2; TRBD1 matches at 10 bases. The germline CDR1 and CDR2 sequences are LGHNA and YSLEER. The CDR3 has 16 residues. Trimming took 4 bases from V and 9 from J; bases not matched to a gene: 11.

CDR3: CASRLGTAPTYEQYF. The CDR3 nucleotides read TGTGCCAGCCGGCTCGGGACAGCGCCCACCTACGAGCAGTACTTC. The J gene is TRBJ2-7, the V gene TRBV27, with 7 bases matching TRBD1. Germline lookup yields CDR1 MNHEY and CDR2 SMNVEV (reference sequence). The CDR3 has 15 amino acids. The V segment lost 8 bases and the J segment 2 bases; nucleotides outside the gene matches: 12.

This clone appeared a single time. The chain is built from TRBV24-1 and TRBJ2-6; no reliable D call. Trimming took 3 bases from V and 0 from J, leaving 14 bases between them. The CDR3 is made up of 18 amino acids. CDR1 KGHDR and CDR2 SFDVKD come from the germline V gene. CDR3 region: CATSDPTPGPSGANVLTF. The DNA for the CDR3 is TGTGCCACCAGTGATCCCACCCCCGGGCCCTCTGGGGCCAACGTCCTGACTTTC.

V and J are TRBV12-3 or TRBV12-4 and TRBJ2-5, with D unclear. V was cut by 7 bases and J by 9 bases, with 12 bases left in between. This CDR3 comprises 11 residues. The CDR3 loop reads CASNAVGPQYF. CDR3 DNA: TGTGCCAGCAACGCCGTAGGGCCCCAGTACTTC.

The V gene is TRBV7-3, the J gene TRBJ2-6; D could derive from TRBD1 or TRBD2 (6 bases each). Germline V gene sequence: CDR1 SGHTA, CDR2 FQGTGA. The CDR3 sequence is 15 residues long. Between the trimmed V and J ends, which lost 6 bases and 2 bases, there was a span of 11 bases. The chain's CDR3 is CASSTGRPGANVLTF. In nucleotides, the CDR3 is TGTGCCAGCAGTACAGGGAGGCCTGGGGCCAACGTCCTGACTTTC.

The chain combines TRBV7-2 with TRBJ1-2, with D perhaps matching TRBD1 (5 bases). CDR3 length: 13 residues. Trimming took off 5 bases at V and 7 bases at J, with 14 bases between the two ends. From germline, CDR1 is SGHTA and CDR2 FQGNSA. CDR3 in DNA: TGTGCCAGCAGCGGAGACAGCCCGGGTGGCTACACCTTC. Its translation is CASSGDSPGGYTF.